The 24 T cell receptor beta chains below all came from one sample that was sequenced in a study of T-cell reconstitution after alpha-beta-depleted transplantation in children. The library targeted TCRbeta and was prepared with unique molecular identifiers. MiXCR, applied by TCRdb to the PCR reads, yields one record per CDR3 protein. The sample yields around 500,000 distinct CDR3 sequences, around 12% seen once. Sequencing was performed on PBMCs from the stem cell graft donor, taken from the stem cell graft. The receptors were gathered from a human donor who donated a stem cell graft to a child with combined immunodeficiency.

This clonotype has only a few counts. The genes are TRBV12-3 or TRBV12-4 and TRBJ1-1, with TRBD1 matching over 8 bases. Trimming at V came to 5 bases and at J to 5 bases, leaving 7 bases not matched to a gene. The CDR3 has 14 residues. The chain's CDR3 is CASSRDRMGTEAFF. The CDR3 nucleotides are TGTGCCAGCAGTCGGGACAGGATGGGAACTGAAGCTTTCTTT.

The chain links TRBV6-2 or TRBV6-3 to TRBJ2-7; 11 nucleotides line up with TRBD2. CDR3 length: 16 residues. In germline, CDR1 is MNHEY, CDR2 SVGEGT. Trimming removed 5 bases from V and 5 bases from J; junction bases left unmatched: 11. In nucleotides, the CDR3 is TGTGCCAGCAGTCTCACTAGCGGGAGTTATAGGGACGAGCAGTACTTC. Its protein product is CASSLTSGSYRDEQYF.

This clonotype showed up many times. This chain links TRBV24-1 with TRBJ2-1, with 10 bases that match TRBD1. Germline assignment: CDR1 KGHDR and CDR2 SFDVKD. Unmatched junction bases numbered 4, after V lost 1 base and J lost 8 bases. The CDR3 has 15 residues. The CDR3 region has the DNA TGTGCCACCAGTGATTTAGGGACAGGGGTTCATGAGCAGTTCTTC. It encodes CATSDLGTGVHEQFF.

This clonotype has at least ten counts. This rearrangement joins TRBV18 to TRBJ2-7; 9 nucleotides agree with TRBD2. From germline, CDR1 is KGHSH and CDR2 LQKENI. The CDR3 loop spans 17 amino acids. Trimming removed 4 bases from V and 1 base from J; junction bases left unmatched: 11. In DNA, the CDR3 is TGTGCCAGCTCACTGCACCCATTAGCGGGAGAATCCTACGAGCAGTACTTC. It translates to CASSLHPLAGESYEQYF.

This clonotype was counted between two and nine times. The V call is TRBV6-2 or TRBV6-3, the J call TRBJ2-7; TRBD1 aligns across 10 bases. Germline CDR1 reads MNHEY; CDR2 reads SVGEGT. V dropped 5 bases and J dropped 2; count of bases not matched to a gene: 3. The CDR3 is 14 amino acids. The CDR3 loop reads CASSGQGGAYEQYF. The DNA for the CDR3 is TGTGCCAGCAGTGGACAGGGGGGTGCCTACGAGCAGTACTTC.

Concerning this clonotype itself: Because it lacks the conserved phenylalanine or tryptophan at the end, this CDR3 is likely a read error. This sequence joins TRBV4-2 and TRBJ1-2; D uncertain. Trimming shortened V by 0 bases and J by 6 bases, and 8 bases separated the two germline ends. Per the germline V gene, CDR1 is LGHNA and CDR2 is YNFKEQ. The CDR3 is made up of 13 amino acids. CDR3 coding DNA: TGTGCCAGCAGCCAAGATTTGGGTGATGGCTACACCTCC. This codes for CASSQDLGDGYTS.

This clonotype was observed at least ten times. The V call is TRBV12-3 or TRBV12-4, the J call TRBJ2-4; either TRBD1 or TRBD2 may supply D (7 bases each). With 2 bases removed from V and 3 bases from J, the gap between germline ends came to 17 bases. The CDR3 spans 17 residues. The CDR3 nucleotides are TGTGCCAGCAGTTTATGGGAGGGGGCTTGGGGCAAAAACATTCAGTACTTC. Its protein is CASSLWEGAWGKNIQYF.

This clonotype was recorded at least ten times. This chain links TRBV18 with TRBJ2-7; 8 bases map to TRBD2. The germline V gene encodes CDR1 KGHSH and CDR2 LQKENI. The J segment lost 3 bases and the V segment lost 6 bases, leaving 10 bases of the junction unmatched. This CDR3 comprises 15 residues. The chain's CDR3 is CASSPRIAGIYEQYF. The DNA of the CDR3 is TGTGCCAGCTCCCCAAGGATAGCGGGGATCTACGAGCAGTACTTC.

This clonotype was recorded many times. The genes are TRBV7-8 and TRBJ2-5; D gene unclear. Per the germline V gene, CDR1 is SGHVS and CDR2 is FQNEAQ. CDR3 length: 14 amino acids. V shed 5 bases and J shed 2 bases, with 12 bases lying between them. The CDR3, as DNA: TGTGCCAGCAGCATTAGAGAACTTCAAGAGACCCAGTACTTC. Its translation: CASSIRELQETQYF.

In this sample, this clonotype turned up many times. This chain links TRBV27 with TRBJ2-1, with unresolved D. Germline V lookup: CDR1 MNHEY, CDR2 SMNVEV (reference sequence). Trimming shortened V by 0 bases and J by 4 bases, and 10 bases separated the two germline ends. This CDR3 comprises 15 residues. The CDR3 region has the DNA TGTGCCAGCAGTTTATCGATCTTTATGTACAATGAGCAGTTCTTC. This translates into CASSLSIFMYNEQFF.

J is TRBJ2-3 and V is TRBV5-1; D perhaps matches TRBD2 (5 bases). The germline CDR1 and CDR2 sequences are SGHRS and YFSETQ. Between the trimmed V and J ends, which lost 5 bases and 5 bases, there was a span of 18 bases. The CDR3 has 15 amino acids. CDR3 in DNA: TGCGCCAGCAGGAGGGCCAGACCCTCGGGAGATACGCAGTATTTT. Translated, it gives CASRRARPSGDTQYF.

Ten or more counts support this clonotype. The V gene is TRBV5-6, the J gene TRBJ1-4; 7 positions agree with TRBD1. The CDR3 spans 13 residues. V lost 8 bases, J lost 8 bases, and 9 bases stayed unmatched. Germline V gives CDR1 SGHDT, CDR2 YYEEEE. For the CDR3, the DNA is TGTGCCAGTAGACAGGGTTTGAAGGAAAAACTGTTTTTT. Encoded protein: CASRQGLKEKLFF. Full variable domain (remainder filled in from reference TRBV5-6 and TRBJ1-4): DAGVTQSPTHLIKTRGQQVTLRCSPKSGHDTVSWYQQALGQGPQFIFQYYEEEERQRGNFPDRFSGHQFPNYSSELNVNALLLGDSALYLCASRQGLKEKLFFGSGTQLSVL.

This rearrangement joins TRBV10-3 to TRBJ2-3; TRBD2 is a possible D gene (6 bases). The CDR3 runs to 13 residues. Looked up from germline, CDR1 is ENHRY and CDR2 is SYGVKD. Between the trimmed V and J ends, which lost 7 bases and 4 bases, there was a span of 12 bases. DNA of the CDR3: TGTGCCATCACCCAGGGACTGGCAGATACGCAGTATTTT. Its protein is CAITQGLADTQYF.

This clonotype was seen a handful of times. The rearrangement links TRBV7-9 to TRBJ1-6, with 7 bases matching TRBD1. CDR3 length equals 15 residues. The V and J ends lost 1 base and 7 bases, in that order; junction bases with no gene match: 4. Per the germline V gene, CDR1 is SEHNR and CDR2 is FQNEAQ (reference sequence). CDR3 sequence reads: CASSLGQGVNSPLHF. The CDR3 DNA sequence: TGTGCCAGCAGCTTAGGACAGGGAGTGAATTCACCCCTCCACTTT.

This clonotype was observed a few times. V is TRBV12-5 and J is TRBJ2-1; 9 bases fit TRBD1. Germline loops: CDR1 LGHNT, CDR2 FRNRAP. The CDR3 has 15 amino acids. V shed 4 bases and J 3 bases; nucleotides not matched to a gene: 4. CDR3 residues: CASGSGTGFYNEQFF. CDR3 nucleotides: TGTGCTAGTGGTTCCGGGACAGGGTTCTACAATGAGCAGTTCTTC.

This clonotype was picked up a small number of times. The V gene is TRBV5-1, the J gene TRBJ2-1; 11 bases are shared with TRBD2. J gave up 6 bases and V 4 bases, and 6 bases lay outside the gene matches. Germline V gives CDR1 SGHRS, CDR2 YFSETQ. This CDR3 has 15 amino acids. The DNA of the CDR3 is TGCGCCAGCAGCACCGGGACTAGCGGTCTCAATGAGCAGTTCTTC. This codes for CASSTGTSGLNEQFF.

This clonotype was counted at least ten times. This rearrangement joins TRBV12-3 or TRBV12-4 to TRBJ2-3, with a weak D call TRBD2 (6 bases). V was cut by 3 bases and J by 4 bases, with 20 bases left in between. The CDR3 sequence is 17 residues long. The chain's CDR3 is CASSFAVAVGMPDTQYF. CDR3 in DNA: TGTGCCAGCAGTTTTGCGGTAGCGGTGGGTATGCCAGATACGCAGTATTTT.

In this sample, this clonotype turned up a few times. The chain is built from TRBV28 and TRBJ2-1; the match to TRBD2 covers 13 bases. From germline, CDR1 is MDHEN and CDR2 SYDVKM. CDR3 size: 18 residues. J was trimmed by 4 bases and V by 5 bases; bases with no gene match: 11. The CDR3, as DNA: TGTGCCAGCAGTCGACGGGGACTAGCGGGGATCTATTACAATGAGCAGTTCTTC. The encoded protein is CASSRRGLAGIYYNEQFF.

This clonotype was seen a handful of times. The chain couples TRBV2 to TRBJ2-1; no firm D call. The V and J ends lost 4 bases and 6 bases respectively, with 16 bases between them. The CDR3 is 15 amino acids. Germline lookup yields CDR1 SNHLY and CDR2 FYNNEI. The CDR3 is CASSGVGLSGNEQFF. The DNA of the CDR3 is TGTGCCAGCAGTGGGGTCGGGCTATCAGGCAATGAGCAGTTCTTC. Combining the CDR3 with reference TRBV2 and TRBJ2-1 gives the whole variable domain EPEVTQTPSHQVTQMGQEVILRCVPISNHLYFYWYRQILGQKVEFLVSFYNNEISEKSEIFDDQFSVERPDGSNFTLKIRSTKLEDSAMYFCASSGVGLSGNEQFFGPGTRLTVL.

In this sample, this clonotype turned up many times. Compared with germline, one end of the junction differs, possibly owing to a read error. The V and J genes are TRBV18 and TRBJ2-5; D call uncertain. CDR3 length equals 12 residues. CDR1 and CDR2 (germline): KGHSH, LQKENI. DNA for the CDR3: TGTGCCAGCTCTCCACAACAAGAGACCCAGTACTTC. Translating gives CASSPQQETQYF.

This clonotype occurred a few times. V and J are TRBV30 and TRBJ2-3; D is uncertain. Germline V gene lookup returns CDR1 GTSNPN and CDR2 SVGIG (reference sequence). Trimming removed 3 bases from V and 5 bases from J, with 9 bases in between. The CDR3 has 12 amino acids. The CDR3 spells CAWRFARDTQYF. The CDR3 DNA is TGTGCCTGGAGGTTCGCTAGAGATACGCAGTATTTT.

This clonotype was detected a few times. This chain joins TRBV10-3 and TRBJ2-7; possible D gene TRBD1, 7 bases. Germline CDR1 reads ENHRY; CDR2 reads SYGVKD. Trimming removed 4 bases at V and 5 bases at J, with 18 bases between. This CDR3 is 15 amino acids long. The chain's CDR3 is CAISARQGWRDEQYF. CDR3 bases: TGTGCCATCAGTGCGCGACAGGGATGGAGGGACGAGCAGTACTTC.

At least ten counts were recorded for this clonotype. CDR3 in DNA: TGTGCCAGCAGTTCGCACAGGGGGCCTCGGACTGAAGCTTTCTTT. It codes for CASSSHRGPRTEAFF. This rearrangement joins TRBV28 to TRBJ1-1; 9 bases match TRBD1. The CDR3 totals 15 residues. V lost 4 bases to trimming and J lost 5 bases; unmatched junction nucleotides: 8. From germline, CDR1 is MDHEN and CDR2 SYDVKM.

The rearrangement links TRBV12-5 to TRBJ2-1; tentatively, D is TRBD1 or TRBD2 (5 bases each). CDR3 length: 13 amino acids. With 6 bases removed from V and 4 bases from J, the gap between germline ends came to 10 bases. Germline V lookup: CDR1 LGHNT, CDR2 FRNRAP. In DNA, the CDR3 is TGTGCTAGTGGGGCCGGGACGTACAATGAGCAGTTCTTC. Protein product: CASGAGTYNEQFF.